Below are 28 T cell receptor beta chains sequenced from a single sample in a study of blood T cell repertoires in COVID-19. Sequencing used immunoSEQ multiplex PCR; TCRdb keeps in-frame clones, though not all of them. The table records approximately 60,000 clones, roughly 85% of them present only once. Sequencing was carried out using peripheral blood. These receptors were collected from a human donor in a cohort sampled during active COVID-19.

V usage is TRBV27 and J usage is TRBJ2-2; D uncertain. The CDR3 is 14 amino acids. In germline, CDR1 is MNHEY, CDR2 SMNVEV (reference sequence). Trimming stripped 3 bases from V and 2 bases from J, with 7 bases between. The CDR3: CASSLAGNTGELFF. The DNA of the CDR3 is TGTGCCAGCAGTTTGGCAGGCAACACCGGGGAGCTGTTTTTT.

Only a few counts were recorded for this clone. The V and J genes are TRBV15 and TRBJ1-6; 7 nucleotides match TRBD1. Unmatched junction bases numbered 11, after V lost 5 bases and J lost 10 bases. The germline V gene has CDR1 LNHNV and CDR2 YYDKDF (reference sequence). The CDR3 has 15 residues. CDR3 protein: CATSDTGVRRSPLHF. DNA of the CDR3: TGTGCCACCAGCGATACAGGGGTGAGGAGGTCACCCCTCCACTTT.

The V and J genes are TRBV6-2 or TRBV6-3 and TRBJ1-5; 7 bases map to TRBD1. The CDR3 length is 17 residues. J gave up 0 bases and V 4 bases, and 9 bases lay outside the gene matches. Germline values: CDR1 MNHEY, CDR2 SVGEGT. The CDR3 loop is CASSWARGAYSNQPQHF. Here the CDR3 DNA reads TGTGCCAGCAGTTGGGCCAGGGGGGCCTATAGCAATCAGCCCCAGCATTTT.

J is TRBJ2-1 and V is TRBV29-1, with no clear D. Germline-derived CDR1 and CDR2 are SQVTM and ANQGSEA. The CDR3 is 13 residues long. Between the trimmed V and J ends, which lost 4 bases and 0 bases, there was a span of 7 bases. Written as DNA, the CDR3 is TGCAGCGTTGCTTCCAGCTCCTACAATGAGCAGTTCTTC. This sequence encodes CSVASSSYNEQFF.

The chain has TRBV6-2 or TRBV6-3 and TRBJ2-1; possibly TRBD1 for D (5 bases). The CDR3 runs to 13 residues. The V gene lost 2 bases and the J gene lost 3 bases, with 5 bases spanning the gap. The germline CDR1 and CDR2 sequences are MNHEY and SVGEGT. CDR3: CASSYRGYNEQFF. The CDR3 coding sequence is TGTGCCAGCAGTTACAGGGGCTACAATGAGCAGTTCTTC.

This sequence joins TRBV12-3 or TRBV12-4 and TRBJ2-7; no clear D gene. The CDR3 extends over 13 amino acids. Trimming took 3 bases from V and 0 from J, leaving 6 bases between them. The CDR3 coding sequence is TGTGCCAGCAGTTTTTCTAACTCCTACGAGCAGTACTTC. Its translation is CASSFSNSYEQYF.

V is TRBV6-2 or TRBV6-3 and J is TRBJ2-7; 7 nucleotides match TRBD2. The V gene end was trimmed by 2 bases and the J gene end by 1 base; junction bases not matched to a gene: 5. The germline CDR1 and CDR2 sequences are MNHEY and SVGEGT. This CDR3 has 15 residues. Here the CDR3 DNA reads TGTGCCAGCAGTTACCCAGCGGGACTATCCTACGAGCAGTACTTC. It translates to CASSYPAGLSYEQYF.

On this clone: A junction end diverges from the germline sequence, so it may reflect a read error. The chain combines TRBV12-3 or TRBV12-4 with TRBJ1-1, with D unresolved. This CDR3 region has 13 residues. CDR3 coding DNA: TGTGCCAGCACCCTGGAACGGTCGACTGAAGTTTTCTTT. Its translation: CASTLERSTEVFF.

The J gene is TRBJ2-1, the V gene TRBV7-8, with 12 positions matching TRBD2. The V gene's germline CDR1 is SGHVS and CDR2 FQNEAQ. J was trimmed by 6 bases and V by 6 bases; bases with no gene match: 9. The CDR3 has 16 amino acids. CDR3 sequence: CASSNRLAGESNEQFF. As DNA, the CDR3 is TGTGCCAGCAGTAACCGACTAGCGGGGGAATCCAATGAGCAGTTCTTC.

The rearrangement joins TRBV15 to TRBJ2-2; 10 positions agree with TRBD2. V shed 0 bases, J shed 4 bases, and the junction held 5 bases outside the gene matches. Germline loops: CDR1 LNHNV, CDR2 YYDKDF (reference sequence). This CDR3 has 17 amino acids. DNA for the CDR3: TGTGCCACCAGCAGAGAGCCAGCGGGGGGGCCCACCGGGGAGCTGTTTTTT. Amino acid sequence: CATSREPAGGPTGELFF. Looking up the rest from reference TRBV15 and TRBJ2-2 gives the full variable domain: DAMVIQNPRYQVTQFGKPVTLSCSQTLNHNVMYWYQQKSSQAPKLLFHYYDKDFNNEADTPDNFQSRRPNTSFCFLDIRSPGLGDTAMYLCATSREPAGGPTGELFFGEGSRLTVL.

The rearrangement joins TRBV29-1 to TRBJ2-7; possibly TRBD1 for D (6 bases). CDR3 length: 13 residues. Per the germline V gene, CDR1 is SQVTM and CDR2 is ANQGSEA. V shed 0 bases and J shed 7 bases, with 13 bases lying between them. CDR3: CSVEEGGLGEQYF. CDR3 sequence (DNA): TGCAGCGTTGAAGAAGGGGGTTTGGGTGAGCAGTACTTC.

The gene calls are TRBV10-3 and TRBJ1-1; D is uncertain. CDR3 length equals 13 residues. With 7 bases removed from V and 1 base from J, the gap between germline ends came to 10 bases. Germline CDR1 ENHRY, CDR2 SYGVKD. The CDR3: CAIIEEPNTEAFF. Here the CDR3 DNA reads TGTGCCATCATAGAGGAACCGAACACTGAAGCTTTCTTT.

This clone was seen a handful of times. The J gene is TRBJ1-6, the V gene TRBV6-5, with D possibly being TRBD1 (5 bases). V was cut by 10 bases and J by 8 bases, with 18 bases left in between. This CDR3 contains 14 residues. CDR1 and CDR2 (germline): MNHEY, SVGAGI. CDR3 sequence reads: CATGPTEAYSPLHF. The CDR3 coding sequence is TGTGCCACCGGCCCGACAGAGGCCTATTCACCCCTCCACTTT.

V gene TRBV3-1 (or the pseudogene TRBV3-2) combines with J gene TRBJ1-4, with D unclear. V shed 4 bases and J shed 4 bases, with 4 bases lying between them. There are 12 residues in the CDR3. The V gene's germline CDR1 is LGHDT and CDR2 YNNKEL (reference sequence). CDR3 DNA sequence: TGTGCCAGCAGCCCTCGTAATGAAAAACTGTTTTTT. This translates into CASSPRNEKLFF.

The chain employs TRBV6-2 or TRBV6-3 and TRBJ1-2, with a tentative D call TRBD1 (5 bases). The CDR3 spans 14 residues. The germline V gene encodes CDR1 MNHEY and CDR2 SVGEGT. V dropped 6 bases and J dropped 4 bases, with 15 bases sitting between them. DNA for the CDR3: TGTGCCAGCAGCTCGGCGGGACGGATCTATGGCTACACCTTC. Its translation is CASSSAGRIYGYTF.

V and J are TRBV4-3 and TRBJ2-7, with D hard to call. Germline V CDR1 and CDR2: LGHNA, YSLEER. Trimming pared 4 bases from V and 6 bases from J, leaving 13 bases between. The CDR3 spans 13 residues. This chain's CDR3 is CASSPRMASEQYF. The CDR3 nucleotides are TGCGCCAGCAGCCCGAGGATGGCGAGCGAGCAGTACTTC.

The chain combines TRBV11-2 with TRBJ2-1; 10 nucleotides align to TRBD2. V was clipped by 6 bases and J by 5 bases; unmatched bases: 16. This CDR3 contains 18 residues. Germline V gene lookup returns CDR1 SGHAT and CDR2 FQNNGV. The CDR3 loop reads CASRQKITSGALNNEQFF. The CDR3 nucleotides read TGTGCCAGCAGGCAGAAGATTACTAGCGGGGCGCTTAACAATGAGCAGTTCTTC. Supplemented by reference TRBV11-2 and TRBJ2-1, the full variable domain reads EAGVAQSPRYKIIEKRQSVAFWCNPISGHATLYWYQQILGQGPKLLIQFQNNGVVDDSQLPKDRFSAERLKGVDSTLKIQPAKLEDSAVYLCASRQKITSGALNNEQFFGPGTRLTVL.

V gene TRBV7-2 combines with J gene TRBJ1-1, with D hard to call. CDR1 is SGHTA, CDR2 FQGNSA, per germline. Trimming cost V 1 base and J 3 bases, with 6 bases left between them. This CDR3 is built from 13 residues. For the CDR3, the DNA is TGTGCCAGCAGCTTAGGGCTGGACACTGAAGCTTTCTTT. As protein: CASSLGLDTEAFF.

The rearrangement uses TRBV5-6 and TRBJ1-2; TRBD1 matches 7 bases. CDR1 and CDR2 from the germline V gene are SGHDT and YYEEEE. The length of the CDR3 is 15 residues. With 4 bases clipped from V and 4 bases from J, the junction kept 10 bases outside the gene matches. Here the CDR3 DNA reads TGTGCCAGCAGCCGCGACAGGGTCTTTAGCTATGGCTACACCTTC. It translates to CASSRDRVFSYGYTF. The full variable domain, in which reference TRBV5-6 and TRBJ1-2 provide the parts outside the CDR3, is DAGVTQSPTHLIKTRGQQVTLRCSPKSGHDTVSWYQQALGQGPQFIFQYYEEEERQRGNFPDRFSGHQFPNYSSELNVNALLLGDSALYLCASSRDRVFSYGYTFGSGTRLTVV.

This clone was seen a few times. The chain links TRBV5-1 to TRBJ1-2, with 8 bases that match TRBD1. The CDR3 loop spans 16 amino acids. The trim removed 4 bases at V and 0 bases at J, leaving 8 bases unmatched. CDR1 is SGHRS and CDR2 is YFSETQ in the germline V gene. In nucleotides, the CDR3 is TGCGCCAGCAGCATGGGACAGGAAACCTCTAACTATGGCTACACCTTC. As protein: CASSMGQETSNYGYTF.

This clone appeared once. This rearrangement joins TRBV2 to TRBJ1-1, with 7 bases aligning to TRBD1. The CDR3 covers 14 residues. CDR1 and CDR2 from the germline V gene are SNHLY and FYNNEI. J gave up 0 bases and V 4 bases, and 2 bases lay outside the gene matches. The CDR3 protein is CASSVDRLNTEAFF. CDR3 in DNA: TGTGCCAGCAGTGTGGACAGGTTGAACACTGAAGCTTTCTTT.

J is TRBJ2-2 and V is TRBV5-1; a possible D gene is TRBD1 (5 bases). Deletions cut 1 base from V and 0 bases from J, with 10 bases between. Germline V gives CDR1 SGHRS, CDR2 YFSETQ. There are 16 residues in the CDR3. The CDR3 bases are TGCGCCAGCAGCTTGTCGACAGCCGCGAACACCGGGGAGCTGTTTTTT. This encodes CASSLSTAANTGELFF. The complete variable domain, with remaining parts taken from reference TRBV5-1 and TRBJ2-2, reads KAGVTQTPRYLIKTRGQQVTLSCSPISGHRSVSWYQQTPGQGLQFLFEYFSETQRNKGNFPGRFSGRQFSNSRSEMNVSTLELGDSALYLCASSLSTAANTGELFFGEGSRLTVL.

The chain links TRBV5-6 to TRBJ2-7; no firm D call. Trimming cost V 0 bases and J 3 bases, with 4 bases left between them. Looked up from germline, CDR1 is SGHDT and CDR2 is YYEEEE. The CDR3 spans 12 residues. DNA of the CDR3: TGTGCCAGCAGCTTGGCTGTCTACGAGCAGTACTTC. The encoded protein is CASSLAVYEQYF.

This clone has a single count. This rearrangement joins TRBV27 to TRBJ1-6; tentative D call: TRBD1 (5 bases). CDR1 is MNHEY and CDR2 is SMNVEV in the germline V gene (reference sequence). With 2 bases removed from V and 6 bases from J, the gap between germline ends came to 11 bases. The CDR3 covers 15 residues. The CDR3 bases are TGTGCCAGCAGTTTAATCAGGGCTGGTAATTCACCCCTCCACTTT. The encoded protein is CASSLIRAGNSPLHF.

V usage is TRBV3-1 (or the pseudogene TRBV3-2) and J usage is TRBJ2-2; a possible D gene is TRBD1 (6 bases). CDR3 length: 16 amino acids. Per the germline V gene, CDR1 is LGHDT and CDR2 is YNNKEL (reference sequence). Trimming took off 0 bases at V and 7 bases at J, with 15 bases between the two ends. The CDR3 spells CASSQEYLGADGELFF. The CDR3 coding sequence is TGTGCCAGCAGCCAAGAGTATCTGGGGGCGGACGGGGAGCTGTTTTTT.

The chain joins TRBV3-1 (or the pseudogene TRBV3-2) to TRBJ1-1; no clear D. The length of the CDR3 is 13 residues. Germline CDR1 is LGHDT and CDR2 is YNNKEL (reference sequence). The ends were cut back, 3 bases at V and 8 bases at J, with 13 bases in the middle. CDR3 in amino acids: CASSQRRPQEAFF. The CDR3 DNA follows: TGTGCCAGCAGCCAGAGGCGCCCCCAAGAAGCTTTCTTT.

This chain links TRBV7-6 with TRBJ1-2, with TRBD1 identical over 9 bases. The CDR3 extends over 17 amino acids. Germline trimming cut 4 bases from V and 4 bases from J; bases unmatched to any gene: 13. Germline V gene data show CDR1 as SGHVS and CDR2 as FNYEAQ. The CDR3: CASSWGPGQGISYGYTF. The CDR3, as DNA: TGTGCCAGCAGCTGGGGGCCGGGACAGGGTATTAGCTATGGCTACACCTTC.

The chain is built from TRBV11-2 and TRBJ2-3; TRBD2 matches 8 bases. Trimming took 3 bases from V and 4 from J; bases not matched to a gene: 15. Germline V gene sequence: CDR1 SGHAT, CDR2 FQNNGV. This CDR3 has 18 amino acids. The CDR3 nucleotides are TGTGCCAGCAGCTTTATCGGGTTTGGCGGGGGGACACCAGATACGCAGTATTTT. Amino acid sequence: CASSFIGFGGGTPDTQYF.